A selection of T cell receptor beta chains follows, all from one sample in a study of somatic mutations in cytotoxic T cells in rheumatoid arthritis. Clones were read by immunoSEQ multiplex PCR, and TCRdb kept only the in-frame ones, dropping some. The sample includes 18,000 or so clones, roughly 70% of them seen just once. The sequenced sample was CD8+ T cells sorted from blood. The receptor set was obtained from a man aged 55 to 70 in good health. Each CDR3 is given with its conserved first and last residue. D genes are given only for firm matches. For some rows the clone size is stated as once, few or many, or as a class when expanded; others skip it.

.,.,TRBV6-5,TRBJ1-1,TGTGCCAGCAGTTACGACCCCCGGGAGCACACTGAAGCTTTCTTT,CASSYDPREHTEAFF
TRBD1,few,TRBV7-9,TRBJ2-5,TGTGCCAGCAGCTTAAGGGACAGGGGGTACCAAGAGACCCAGTACTTC,CASSLRDRGYQETQYF
.,few,TRBV28,TRBJ1-1,TGTGCCAGCAGTTTAACCGGGCCAGGGCCAGAAGCTTTCTTT,CASSLTGPGPEAFF
.,.,TRBV5-1,TRBJ2-1,TGCGCCAGCATTGGGCAGGGGACGGGGAATGAGCAGTTCTTC,CASIGQGTGNEQFF
.,.,TRBV9,TRBJ1-4,TGTGCCAGCAGCGTAGTTGGAGGGGTCCATGAAAAACTGTTTTTT,CASSVVGGVHEKLFF
.,.,TRBV19,TRBJ2-7,TGTGCCAGTAGTGGGGCCTTATCCTACGAGCAGTACTTC,CASSGALSYEQYF
.,few,TRBV4-1,TRBJ2-7,TGCGCCAGCAGCCAAGGTCGGGGGGCCTCCTACGAGCAGTACTTC,CASSQGRGASYEQYF
.,.,TRBV25-1,TRBJ1-1,TGTGCCCTACGGACCCGGGAACGTTTCTTT,CALRTRERFF
.,few,TRBV27,TRBJ1-2,TGTGCCAGCAGTTCAACAGGGTATGACTATGGCTACACCTTC,CASSSTGYDYGYTF
TRBD2,few,TRBV7-3,TRBJ2-2,TGTGCCAGCAGCTTTACGGGAGGGCCTAAAAACACCGGGGAGCTGTTTTTT,CASSFTGGPKNTGELFF
.,.,TRBV6-5,TRBJ1-2,TGTGCCAGCAGCGTAAACACCAACTATGGCTACACCTTC,CASSVNTNYGYTF
TRBD2,.,TRBV19,TRBJ2-1,TGTGCCAGTAGTCTAGCGGGAGTAGCCTACAATGAGCAGTTCTTC,CASSLAGVAYNEQFF
.,.,TRBV4-3,TRBJ2-7,TGCGCCAGCAGCCAAGATAGAGCGGGTTACTACGAGCAGTACTTC,CASSQDRAGYYEQYF
TRBD2,.,TRBV4-2,TRBJ2-7,TGTGCCAGCAGCCAAGTTTACGGGGGGGTGTACGAGCAGTACTTC,CASSQVYGGVYEQYF
TRBD2,.,TRBV19,TRBJ2-1,TGTGCCAGTAGTGTTGGGACTAGCGGCCACAATGAGCAGTTCTTC,CASSVGTSGHNEQFF
TRBD2,.,TRBV9,TRBJ2-7,TGTGCCAGCAGCGGCCGGGCTAGCGGGAGCGACTACGAGCAGTACTTC,CASSGRASGSDYEQYF
TRBD2,.,TRBV7-6,TRBJ2-3,TGTGCCAGCAGCTTACCACCACGTGCGGGGGGGCAGAGCACAGATACGCAGTATTTT,CASSLPPRAGGQSTDTQYF
TRBD1,.,TRBV27,TRBJ2-5,TGTGCCAGCAGTTTAGCGACAGGGGCGCCGGAGACCCAGTACTTC,CASSLATGAPETQYF
.,few,TRBV7-9,TRBJ1-4,TGTGCCAGCAGCTCTCCGGGACACATTAATGAAAAACTGTTTTTT,CASSSPGHINEKLFF
.,.,TRBV7-6,TRBJ1-6,TGTGCCAGCAGCTTATCCGGCTCCTATAATTCACCCCTCCACTTT,CASSLSGSYNSPLHF
.,.,TRBV19,TRBJ1-1,TGTGCCAGTAGTGCAGACACAAAGGGGCGGGGAGCTTTCTTT,CASSADTKGRGAFF
TRBD2,.,TRBV6-5,TRBJ2-7,TGTGCCAGCAGTTTTAGCGGGCCGAGCTCCTACGAGCAGTACTTC,CASSFSGPSSYEQYF
.,.,TRBV11-2,TRBJ1-2,TGTGCCAGCAGCTTAGCCCCGGACAGACAAAATAACTATGGCTACACCTTC,CASSLAPDRQNNYGYTF
.,once,TRBV28,TRBJ1-2,TGTGCCAGCAGTTTATATAGTGGGGGTGGGGGGTATGGCTACACCTTC,CASSLYSGGGGYGYTF
TRBD1,.,TRBV18,TRBJ2-5,TGTGCCAGCTCACCATCTGTCGACAGGGAAGAGACCCAGTACTTC,CASSPSVDREETQYF
TRBD2,.,TRBV6-1,TRBJ2-2,TGTGCCAGCAGCCCCCCTTCGGGGGGAAACGGGGAGCTGTTTTTT,CASSPPSGGNGELFF
.,.,TRBV19,TRBJ1-5,TGTGCCAGTAGGGGGGACATCGATCAGCCCCAGCATTTT,CASRGDIDQPQHF
.,.,TRBV11-2,TRBJ2-4,TGTGCCAGCAGCGAAAAGGGGCAGTCCAAAAACATTCAGTACTTC,CASSEKGQSKNIQYF
.,.,TRBV7-3,TRBJ2-1,TGTGCCAGCAGCTTAGACTACACAAATGAGCAGTTCTTC,CASSLDYTNEQFF
TRBD2,.,TRBV19,TRBJ2-6,TGTGCCAGTAACGAGCGGGAGAGCTCTGGGGCCAACGTCCTGACTTTC,CASNERESSGANVLTF
.,.,TRBV6-5,TRBJ2-7,TGTGCCAGCAGCTTTGGGGGGAACGAGCAGTACTTC,CASSFGGNEQYF
TRBD2,once,TRBV4-2,TRBJ2-1,TGTGCCAGCAGCCAGAAGCCGGGACTAGCGGGGCTTAACAATGAGCAGTTCTTC,CASSQKPGLAGLNNEQFF
.,.,TRBV5-4,TRBJ2-7,TGTGCCAGCGGGGGGGCCAACGAGCAGTACTTC,CASGGANEQYF
.,.,TRBV27,TRBJ2-1,TGTGCCAGCAGTTTCTCGGATGAGCAGTTCTTC,CASSFSDEQFF
.,.,TRBV6-6,TRBJ1-1,TGTGCCAGCAGTTACTCCCAGGGGATCACTGAAGCTTTCTTT,CASSYSQGITEAFF
TRBD1,.,TRBV27,TRBJ2-2,TGTGCCAGCAGTTTACGACAGGGCGGCACCGGGGAGCTGTTTTTT,CASSLRQGGTGELFF
.,.,TRBV5-8,TRBJ2-3,TGTGCCAGCAGCCCCTACACAGATACGCAGTATTTT,CASSPYTDTQYF
TRBD1,few,TRBV7-2,TRBJ1-6,TGTGCCAGCAGCTTAATTGGGACAGGGGATTATTCACCCCTCCACTTT,CASSLIGTGDYSPLHF
TRBD1,few,TRBV5-1,TRBJ2-7,TGCGCCAGCAGCTTGAACAGGGGCCCCTACGAGCAGTACTTC,CASSLNRGPYEQYF
.,once,TRBV7-9,TRBJ2-3,TGTGCCAGCAGCGGTGAGACGGGGGAAACGAGAGCCTATACGCAGTATTTT,CASSGETGETRAYTQYF
.,once,TRBV7-7,TRBJ2-2,TGTGCCAGCAGCTTAGATGTCGGGGGGGAGCTGTTTTTT,CASSLDVGGELFF
TRBD2,medium-sized,TRBV7-9,TRBJ2-1,TGTGCCAGCAGCTTAGGCTCGCTAGCGGGAGCGGCCAATGAGCAGTTCTTC,CASSLGSLAGAANEQFF
TRBD2,.,TRBV15,TRBJ2-2,TGTGCCACCAGCAGAGTTCGCGGGGGGTCCGAGGGGGAGCTGTTTTTT,CATSRVRGGSEGELFF
TRBD1,once,TRBV27,TRBJ2-3,TGTGCCAGCAGTTGGACAGGGTATGCAGATACGCAGTATTTT,CASSWTGYADTQYF
TRBD2,once,TRBV9,TRBJ2-5,TGTGCCAGCAGCGTCGGCGGGGGGGATCAAGAGACCCAGTACTTC,CASSVGGGDQETQYF
.,.,TRBV6-4,TRBJ2-3,TGTGCCAGCAGTGAAAGCGGCACAGATACGCAGTATTTT,CASSESGTDTQYF
TRBD2,.,TRBV9,TRBJ2-1,TGTGCCAGCAGCCCGCGGGAGGTTGAGCAGTTCTTC,CASSPREVEQFF
TRBD2,.,TRBV5-8,TRBJ2-4,TGTGCCAGCAGCTCCGGGACTAGCGGGTTAGCCAAAAACATTCAGTACTTC,CASSSGTSGLAKNIQYF
TRBD2,.,TRBV9,TRBJ2-5,TGTGCCAGCAGCGTAGGGGGCGGGGGGGCCTTCTACCAAGAGACCCAGTACTTC,CASSVGGGGAFYQETQYF
TRBD2,few,TRBV10-3,TRBJ2-7,TGTGCCATCGGTCAGATTGGGACTACCTACGAGCAGTACTTC,CAIGQIGTTYEQYF